Presented here are 18 T cell receptor beta chains from one specimen sequenced in a study of blood T cell repertoires in COVID-19. TCRdb's table, derived via immunoSEQ multiplex PCR, lists solely in-frame clones and lacks some. The table lists about 200,000 clones, 80% to 90% of them singletons. Sequenced: PBMCs or T cells enriched from blood (not recorded which). The receptors originated from a woman between 35 and 50 years old with acute COVID-19.

The CDR3 spells CASSLGTGGAGELFF. The CDR3 region has the DNA TGTGCCAGCAGCCTGGGGACAGGGGGAGCCGGGGAGCTGTTTTTT. The gene calls are TRBV5-4 and TRBJ2-2; TRBD1 matches at 11 bases. The V and J ends lost 4 bases and 6 bases, in that order; junction bases with no gene match: 5. Germline V CDR1 and CDR2: SGHNT, YYREEE (reference sequence). The CDR3 has 15 amino acids.

J is TRBJ2-7 and V is TRBV29-1; D uncertain. Germline V gene data show CDR1 as SQVTM and CDR2 as ANQGSEA. Trimming took off 5 bases at V and 6 bases at J, with 11 bases between the two ends. The CDR3 loop spans 11 amino acids. DNA of the CDR3: TGCAGCGTTTCAGCAGAGCGCGAGCAGTACTTC. Translating gives CSVSAEREQYF.

This clone was seen once. This chain connects TRBV11-2 to TRBJ2-5; D is uncertain. The germline V gene encodes CDR1 SGHAT and CDR2 FQNNGV. With 5 bases removed from V and 1 base from J, the gap between germline ends came to 11 bases. This CDR3 comprises 14 residues. The CDR3 DNA sequence: TGTGCCAGCAGCCGAACGACATCCCAAGAGACCCAGTACTTC. This gives the protein CASSRTTSQETQYF.

The chain combines TRBV7-7 with TRBJ2-5, with 7 nucleotides matching TRBD1. The CDR3 is 15 residues long. Germline V lookup: CDR1 SSHAT, CDR2 FNYEAQ (reference sequence). V shed 4 bases and J 3 bases; nucleotides not matched to a gene: 8. This CDR3 is CASSSGSGQKETQYF. The CDR3 bases are TGTGCCAGCAGCTCCGGGTCGGGACAGAAAGAGACCCAGTACTTC.

This clone was detected once. This rearrangement joins TRBV5-6 to TRBJ2-4; D gene ambiguous. Germline CDR1 and CDR2: SGHDT and YYEEEE. V gave up 2 bases and J gave up 4 bases, with 10 bases separating them. The CDR3 has 14 residues. CDR3 nucleotide sequence: TGTGCCAGCAGCTTATGGCAGGCGAAAAACATTCAGTACTTC. Its protein product is CASSLWQAKNIQYF. The full variable domain, in which reference TRBV5-6 and TRBJ2-4 provide the parts outside the CDR3, is DAGVTQSPTHLIKTRGQQVTLRCSPKSGHDTVSWYQQALGQGPQFIFQYYEEEERQRGNFPDRFSGHQFPNYSSELNVNALLLGDSALYLCASSLWQAKNIQYFGAGTRLSVL.

The rearrangement joins TRBV27 to TRBJ2-5; tentative D call: TRBD1 (7 bases). V lost 6 bases and J 5 bases, leaving 13 bases between the germline ends. Germline V gene data show CDR1 as MNHEY and CDR2 as SMNVEV (reference sequence). The CDR3 totals 13 residues. CDR3 sequence: CASRLRGRETQYF. The CDR3 coding sequence is TGTGCCAGCAGACTCAGGGGGAGGGAGACCCAGTACTTC.

This chain links TRBV5-4 with TRBJ2-1; no firm D call. Germline V lookup: CDR1 SGHNT, CDR2 YYREEE (reference sequence). This CDR3 is 15 amino acids long. V was trimmed by 0 bases and J by 8 bases, leaving 15 bases between them. This CDR3 reads CASSLVGFRLDEQFF. For the CDR3, the DNA is TGTGCCAGCAGCTTGGTTGGCTTCAGGCTTGATGAGCAGTTCTTC.

The gene calls are TRBV12-5 and TRBJ2-3, with 12 bases that match TRBD2. V shed 0 bases and J 6 bases; nucleotides not matched to a gene: 10. Germline V gene lookup returns CDR1 LGHNT and CDR2 FRNRAP. CDR3 length: 18 residues. The CDR3 loop reads CASGLVLTSGSRSDTQYF. In DNA form, the CDR3 reads TGTGCTAGTGGTTTGGTATTGACTAGCGGGAGTAGGTCGGATACGCAGTATTTT. The complete variable domain, with remaining parts taken from reference TRBV12-5 and TRBJ2-3, reads DARVTQTPRHKVTEMGQEVTMRCQPILGHNTVFWYRQTMMQGLELLAYFRNRAPLDDSGMPKDRFSAEMPDATLATLKIQPSEPRDSAVYFCASGLVLTSGSRSDTQYFGPGTRLTVL.

This CDR3 is CASSQETGRTDTQYF. The CDR3 region has the DNA TGCGCCAGCAGCCAAGAAACCGGGAGGACAGATACGCAGTATTTT. The V and J genes are TRBV4-3 and TRBJ2-3, with 7 positions matching TRBD2. The CDR3 is made up of 15 amino acids. V lost 0 bases and J lost 3; bases outside the gene matches: 3. CDR1 and CDR2 (germline): LGHNA, YSLEER.

V usage is TRBV6-6 and J usage is TRBJ1-3; TRBD1 is a possible D gene (5 bases). The CDR3 covers 14 residues. V was clipped by 7 bases and J by 0 bases, with 10 bases between them. Germline CDR1 is MNHNY and CDR2 is SVGAGI (reference sequence). CDR3: CASKRTTSGNTIYF. DNA of the CDR3: TGTGCCAGCAAACGGACAACCTCTGGAAACACCATATATTTT.

The chain combines TRBV23-1 with TRBJ1-4, with D unresolved. TRBV23-1 is marked as an open reading frame, function uncertain. V was shortened by 5 bases and J by 0 bases, with 22 bases between the two germline ends. The CDR3 has 19 residues. CDR3 sequence reads: CASSALEGIRGATNEKLFF. The CDR3 DNA reads TGCGCCAGCAGTGCCCTCGAAGGGATCCGGGGTGCAACTAATGAAAAACTGTTTTTT.

This clone showed up just a few times. This chain joins TRBV4-2 and TRBJ2-2; 11 bases are a match to TRBD2. The germline gives CDR1 LGHNA, CDR2 YNFKEQ. V lost 1 base and J lost 2; bases outside the gene matches: 6. The CDR3 loop spans 18 amino acids. The CDR3 loop is CASSQVATSGGNTGELFF. CDR3 in DNA: TGTGCCAGCAGCCAAGTCGCTACTAGCGGGGGTAACACCGGGGAGCTGTTTTTT.

The rearrangement joins TRBV19 to TRBJ1-5; D gene ambiguous. Germline CDR1 is LNHDA and CDR2 is SQIVND (reference sequence). The CDR3 runs to 15 residues. Trimming removed 6 bases from V and 6 bases from J, with 18 bases in between. The CDR3 spells CASSIKHDHAQPQHF. As DNA, the CDR3 is TGTGCCAGTAGCATAAAACACGATCACGCTCAGCCCCAGCATTTT. Drawing the rest from reference TRBV19 and TRBJ1-5, the complete variable domain is DGGITQSPKYLFRKEGQNVTLSCEQNLNHDAMYWYRQDPGQGLRLIYYSQIVNDFQKGDIAEGYSVSREKKESFPLTVTSAQKNPTAFYLCASSIKHDHAQPQHFGDGTRLSIL.

The chain carries TRBV12-2 and TRBJ2-7; whether TRBD1, the table's D call, matches the DNA was not checked. TRBV12-2 corresponds to a pseudogene. This CDR3 contains 22 residues. CDR3 in amino acids: CASRLAVVRWQGLFQPFYEQYF. In DNA form, the CDR3 reads TGTGCAAGTCGCTTAGCTGTAGTTCGATGGCAGGGCTTATTTCAGCCCTTCTACGAGCAGTACTTC.

CDR3 DNA sequence: TGTGCCAGCAGCTCGTATAGCGGGAGCGTCGCGAATGAGCAGTTCTTC. This sequence encodes CASSSYSGSVANEQFF. The chain uses TRBV7-8 and TRBJ2-1, with 9 bases identical to TRBD2. The CDR3 runs to 16 residues. J was trimmed by 7 bases and V by 4 bases; bases with no gene match: 11. Germline V lookup: CDR1 SGHVS, CDR2 FQNEAQ.

The gene calls are TRBV7-9 and TRBJ2-1; unclear D gene. In germline, CDR1 is SEHNR, CDR2 FQNEAQ (reference sequence). CDR3 size: 17 residues. Trimming removed 1 base at V and 6 bases at J, with 19 bases between. Written as DNA, the CDR3 is TGTGCCAGCAGCTTAGTTGGTGGGCGCCCCGACGGCAATGAGCAGTTCTTC. Translating it yields CASSLVGGRPDGNEQFF.

The J gene is TRBJ2-2, the V gene TRBV6-5, with a weak D call TRBD1 (6 bases). The CDR3 is 14 amino acids. V was shortened by 8 bases and J by 3 bases, with 13 bases between the two germline ends. Germline assignment: CDR1 MNHEY and CDR2 SVGAGI. CDR3 in amino acids: CASRWTEDTGELFF. In DNA form, the CDR3 reads TGTGCCAGCCGATGGACAGAGGACACCGGGGAGCTGTTTTTT.

This clone was seen just once. The chain joins TRBV9 to TRBJ1-4; unclear D gene. The CDR3 runs 14 residues. Germline lookup yields CDR1 SGDLS and CDR2 YYNGEE. The V end was cut by 3 bases, the J end by 0 bases, with 6 bases between. In DNA form, the CDR3 reads TGTGCCAGCAGCGACAGTGCAACTAATGAAAAACTGTTTTTT. It is translated as CASSDSATNEKLFF.